This T cell receptor beta chain was identified during a study of regulatory T cells in long-lasting Graves disease (dated by TCRdb to about 2021). At the level of the whole study: In the newly diagnosed Graves' disease group, patients had been taking antithyroid drugs for less than 3 months. This study used TCR sequencing and RNA sequencing of peripheral blood to compare persistent Graves' disease patients against newly diagnosed Graves' disease patients. The study was conducted in China and was registered as a clinical trial. TCR sequencing covered about 13 persistent and some 20 newly diagnosed Graves' disease patients, 33 samples in total. The investigation overall reported the following: The small sample size was acknowledged by the authors as a limitation that may reduce accuracy. Compared with newly diagnosed patients, patients with persistent Graves' disease had lower TCR Shannon entropy and fewer highly expanded clones, which suggests clonal expansion. Persistent patients shared more public clonotypes among themselves (around 2,700) than newly diagnosed patients did (approximately 970). Peripheral blood alone was examined, since thyroid tissue, which constituted the primary lesion, could not be accessed. Sequencing and analysis were restricted to the TCR beta chain.

Reading the label with the study, this specimen's time point is: newly diagnosed GD, antithyroid drugs for less than 3 months. For both TCR sequencing and RNA sequencing, RNA was extracted from PBMCs using TRIzol. The diagnosis of Graves' disease followed American Thyroid Association guidelines. Patients for the study were recruited at an endocrinology department in Xi'an, China. Each patient gave around 9.2 milliliters of peripheral blood, collected in an EDTA anticoagulant tube. Ficoll Paque Plus density gradient separation was used to isolate PBMCs, and no further T cell sorting was done. An Agilent 2100 Bioanalyzer and agarose gel were used to check RNA quality, and a NanoDrop 2000 was used to measure RNA concentration. The library was made by multiplex PCR. TCRdb records Illumina HiSeq 4000 as the sequencer. iRepertoire HTBI primers and Arm-PCR amplification of CDR3 regions were used to construct TCR beta libraries. Before sequencing, the PCR products underwent gel purification. The original pipeline was this. Across samples, 60 to 75 TRBV and 13 to 15 TRBJ segments were identified and used for gene usage analysis of CDR3 amino acid clonotypes. Filtered high-quality paired reads were merged into contigs using COPE and FqMerger. BLAST was used to align contigs to the IMGT TRBV, TRBD and TRBJ reference genes, and CDR3 was defined following IMGT. Any clonotype with a frequency above 0.1% was classified as a highly expanded clone. Shannon entropy served as the measure of repertoire diversity, while the Gini coefficient captured V-J evenness. A clonotype was considered public if more than one individual shared it. TCRdb's own reprocessing of the public reads used fastp at Q25 and MiXCR and kept productive beta chains. For every CDR3 protein sequence, its rows merge into one entry that carries the most common genes and DNA. The V and J calls shown here were made by TCRdb, not taken from the authors' results. This sample is represented by roughly 500,000 distinct CDR3 sequences; roughly 14% of them were singletons. The ten biggest clones cover about 9.1% of the sample.

A few counts support this clonotype. Which antigen it targets is not known. No qualities accompany the bases; no much larger clone lies one base away. These data also formed part of another study, on T cells in Graves' hyperthyroidism and ophthalmopathy. Taken from the second paper: A patient counted as having stable Graves' hyperthyroidism if no progression to ophthalmopathy occurred over 18 months of follow-up. Hyperthyroidism patients were newly diagnosed, had a disease duration of under 2 months, and were aged 18 to 65 years. Any patient with an uncontrolled infection, another autoimmune disease, pregnancy or lactation was excluded. Diagnoses relied on clinical symptoms, serum thyroxine and TRAb, thyroid ultrasound and orbital computed tomography. For the first round of RT-PCR on the TCR CDR3, the HTBI primer set was used together with the Qiagen OneStep RT-PCR kit. Most expanded thyroid clonotypes (frequency above 0.001) were also detected in blood, suggesting blood repertoires may reflect thyroid immune responses. Ophthalmopathy was separated from stable hyperthyroidism by a 13 V-J signature model, with 85% to 90% sensitivity and about 81% specificity obtained in cross-validation and 80%/75% obtained in testing. In validation, the model predicted progression to ophthalmopathy with roughly 66% sensitivity and around 72% specificity, a median of approximately 6.5 months before onset. A discovery cohort of roughly 96 patients, roughly 43 with Graves' ophthalmopathy and 57 with stable Graves' hyperthyroidism, was used to find distinguishing TCR V-J signatures. An independent validation cohort of under 20 hyperthyroidism patients and 15 or so patients who later progressed to ophthalmopathy tested prospective prediction of ophthalmopathy. For training and testing, the roughly 93 patients in the discovery cohort were randomly divided in a 7:3 ratio. In addition, the study compared T-cell repertoires in thyroid tissue and in blood from six Graves' hyperthyroidism patients. Following sampling, methimazole starting at 30 mg daily was given to hyperthyroidism patients, and high-dose intravenous methylprednisolone was given to ophthalmopathy patients. Libraries were constructed in a second round of multiplex PCR, after which size selection and purification were performed. Paired-end sequencing of the libraries was performed with 100 bp reads on an Illumina HiSeq2000. SOAPnuke was used to process the raw data, removing reads that contained adapters or uncalled bases, had a mean Phred below 15, or lacked an exact match to the constant primer or identifier. High-quality paired reads were merged using COPE v1.2.5, and each unique nucleotide sequence was defined as a clonotype. MiTCR v1.1 was used to align clonotypes to the IMGT TRBV, TRBD and TRBJ reference segments. Only V-J combinations with frequency above 0.0001, covering 99.2% of repertoires, were analysed. A TCS score was defined as the ratio of F50 (clonal expansion) to E x V (chaos), with BLOSUM62-based TCRdist applied between CDR3 peptides within each V-J. Welch's t-statistics and random forest reduced roughly 530 V-J features to 13, which were used in a naive Bayes classifier (R e1071). Sample size was not statistically predetermined, and blinding of investigators to group allocation was not performed. TCR Vbeta CDR3 sequencing of some 140 peripheral blood samples (roughly 41 ophthalmopathy, 75 or so hyperthyroidism and approximately 17 progressor patients) is reported in the paper.

Specimen: peripheral blood mononuclear cells (PBMCs), collected at new diagnosis, from a patient treated with antithyroid drugs. The TCR originated in a man aged 30 to 45 with Graves disease. Donor details come from another sample of the same person, matched by shared clones.

The bases are TGTGCCAGCAGCTTTTGGACAGGGGATTACACTGAAGCTTTCTTT. This gives the protein CASSFWTGDYTEAFF. The chain is encoded by TRBV7-2 joined to TRBJ1-1, and 9 bases in between align with TRBD1. Measured from the cysteine to the phenylalanine, the CDR3 is 15 residues long. Just the 45-base CDR3 DNA is kept, in frame starting at base 1. Via the germline V gene, CDR1 is SGHTA and CDR2 FQGNSA. Germline trimming amounts to 3 bases on V and 3 bases on J, with 5 as the count of junction bases outside the gene matches.